The T cell receptor beta chain described here comes from a study of tumor-infiltrating lymphocytes in primary liver carcinoma. Study-wide results and limits: The study found tumor-adjacent and tumor-blood pairs overlapped less than tumor region pairs.

As concerns this clonotype: Its antigen is undetermined. Compared with germline, one end of the junction differs, possibly owing to a read error.

The researchers produced TCR beta cDNA from approximately 0.45 ug total RNA with a constant-region primer. Libraries of TCR beta came from three nested multiplex PCR rounds with slightly modified ARM-PCR. One entry per CDR3 protein, called by TCRdb with MiXCR from the multiplex PCR reads. In the table there are fewer than 200,000 distinct CDR3 sequences, around four fifths of which are singletons. Co-extraction of both nucleic acids (RNA and DNA) used about 17-31 mg of unsorted bulk tissue. The specimen was tumor tissue from primary liver carcinoma. This sequence originates from a man aged 35 to 55 with primary liver carcinoma and hepatitis B virus infection.

CDR3 nucleotide sequence: TGCGCTTCCCGCGGGAGCCCTTACAGTGAGCGGTTCTTC. It specifies CASRGSPYSERFF. This chain connects TRBV12-3 or TRBV12-4 to TRBJ2-1; 7 nucleotides align to TRBD2. The CDR3 is 13 residues long.